This TCR beta chain was captured by sequencing in a study of radiotherapy plus CTLA-4 blockade in lung cancer. Looking at the study overall: Objective responses emerged in roughly a sixth of patients, and around 31% attained disease control.

Method: immunoSEQ multiplex PCR; TCRdb's copy keeps in-frame clones and lacks some. The table lists 71,000 or so clones, about 87% of them singletons. There are a few counts of this clone. Its antigen is still unknown. The germline CDR1 and CDR2 sequences are SGDLS and YYNGEE. V shed 1 base, J shed 8 bases, and the junction held 3 bases outside the gene matches. This CDR3 contains 14 residues. With ipilimumab providing CTLA-4 blockade, focal radiation was administered to patients who had chemo-refractory metastatic non-small-cell lung cancer. Study results and limitations: TCR clones of tumor origin grew in blood after radiotherapy plus ipilimumab.

The source material was peripheral blood, sampled from a patient treated with radiotherapy plus ipilimumab. The receptor was derived from a human donor with non-small cell lung cancer who had stable disease on radiotherapy plus ipilimumab. The rearrangement uses TRBV9 and TRBJ1-6; 7 bases align to TRBD1. CDR3 amino acids: CASSVKGADSPLHF. The DNA of the CDR3 is TGTGCCAGCAGCGTAAAGGGGGCGGATTCACCCCTCCACTTT.